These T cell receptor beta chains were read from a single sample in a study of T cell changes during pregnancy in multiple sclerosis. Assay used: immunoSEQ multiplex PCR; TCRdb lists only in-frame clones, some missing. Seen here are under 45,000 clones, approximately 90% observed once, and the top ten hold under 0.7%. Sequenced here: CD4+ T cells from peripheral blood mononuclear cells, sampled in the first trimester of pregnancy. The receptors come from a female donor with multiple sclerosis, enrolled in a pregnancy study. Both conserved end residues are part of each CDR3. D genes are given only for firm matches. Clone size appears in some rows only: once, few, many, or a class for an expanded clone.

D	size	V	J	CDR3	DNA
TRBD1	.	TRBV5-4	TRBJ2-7	CASRPGGQALSSYEQYF	TGTGCCAGCAGACCCGGAGGACAGGCCCTTAGTTCCTACGAGCAGTACTTC
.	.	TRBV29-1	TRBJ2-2	CSVLRQSANTGELFF	TGCAGCGTCCTCCGCCAGTCCGCGAACACCGGGGAGCTGTTTTTT
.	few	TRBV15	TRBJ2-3	CATSRGTSTDTQYF	TGTGCCACCAGCAGGGGGACTAGCACAGATACGCAGTATTTT
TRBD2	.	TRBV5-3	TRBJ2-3	CARSLGAGESTDTQYF	TGTGCCAGAAGCTTAGGGGCGGGAGAGAGCACAGATACGCAGTATTTT
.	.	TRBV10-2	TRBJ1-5	CASSQQVNQPQHF	TGCGCCAGCAGTCAACAGGTTAATCAGCCCCAGCATTTT
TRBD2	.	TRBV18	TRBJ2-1	CASSPSRGASGSGYNEQFF	TGTGCCAGCTCACCGAGCAGGGGGGCTAGCGGGAGTGGCTACAATGAGCAGTTCTTC
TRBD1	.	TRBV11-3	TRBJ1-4	CASSVTGLGSGEKLFF	TGTGCCAGCAGCGTGACAGGGTTGGGTTCGGGGGAAAAACTGTTTTTT
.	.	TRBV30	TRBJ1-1	CAWRDTGTLGAFF	TGTGCCTGGAGGGACACAGGGACCCTCGGAGCTTTCTTT
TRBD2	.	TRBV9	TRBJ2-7	CASSEGGLGTSEQYF	TGTGCCAGCAGCGAAGGGGGACTAGGGACCTCCGAGCAGTACTTC
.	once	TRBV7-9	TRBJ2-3	CASSLVKADTQYF	TGTGCCAGCAGCTTAGTAAAAGCGGATACGCAGTATTTT
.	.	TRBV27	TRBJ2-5	CASSWGPQETQYF	TGTGCCAGCAGTTGGGGGCCTCAAGAGACCCAGTACTTC
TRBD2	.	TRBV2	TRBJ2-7	CASSEGAGVYEQYF	TGTGCCAGCAGTGAAGGAGCGGGAGTCTACGAGCAGTACTTC
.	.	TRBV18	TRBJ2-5	CASSPARGAQETQYF	TGTGCCAGCTCACCAGCCAGGGGCGCCCAAGAGACCCAGTACTTC
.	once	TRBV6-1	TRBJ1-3	CASRADGTRNTIYF	TGTGCCAGCAGGGCTGACGGGACTCGAAACACCATATATTTT
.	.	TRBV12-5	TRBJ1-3	CASGLTHGRAGNTIYF	TGTGCTAGTGGTTTGACCCACGGCAGGGCTGGAAACACCATATATTTT
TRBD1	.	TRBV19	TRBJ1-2	CASSPGQDSYGYTF	TGTGCCAGTAGTCCCGGACAGGACAGCTATGGCTACACCTTC
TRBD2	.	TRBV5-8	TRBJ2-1	CASSLVLAGGSIYNEQFF	TGTGCCAGCAGCTTGGTCCTAGCGGGAGGGTCCATCTACAATGAGCAGTTCTTC
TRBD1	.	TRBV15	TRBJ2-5	CATSRGQGGQETQYF	TGTGCCACCAGCAGAGGACAGGGCGGCCAAGAGACCCAGTACTTC
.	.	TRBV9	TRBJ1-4	CASSPTRGGGDNEKLFF	TGTGCCAGCAGCCCAACTCGCGGGGGGGGAGATAATGAAAAACTGTTTTTT
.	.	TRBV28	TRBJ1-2	CASSLSTARSYGYTF	TGTGCCAGCAGTTTATCGACAGCCAGAAGCTATGGCTACACCTTC
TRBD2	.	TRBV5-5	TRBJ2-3	CASSPGRGLATTDTQYF	TGTGCCAGCAGCCCGGGACGGGGACTAGCTACCACAGATACGCAGTATTTT
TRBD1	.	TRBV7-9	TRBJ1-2	CASSLAVGTANYGYTF	TGTGCCAGCAGCTTAGCGGTTGGGACAGCTAACTATGGCTACACCTTC
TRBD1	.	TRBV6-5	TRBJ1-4	CASSSQGWGEKLFF	TGTGCCAGCAGTTCACAGGGGTGGGGTGAAAAACTGTTTTTT